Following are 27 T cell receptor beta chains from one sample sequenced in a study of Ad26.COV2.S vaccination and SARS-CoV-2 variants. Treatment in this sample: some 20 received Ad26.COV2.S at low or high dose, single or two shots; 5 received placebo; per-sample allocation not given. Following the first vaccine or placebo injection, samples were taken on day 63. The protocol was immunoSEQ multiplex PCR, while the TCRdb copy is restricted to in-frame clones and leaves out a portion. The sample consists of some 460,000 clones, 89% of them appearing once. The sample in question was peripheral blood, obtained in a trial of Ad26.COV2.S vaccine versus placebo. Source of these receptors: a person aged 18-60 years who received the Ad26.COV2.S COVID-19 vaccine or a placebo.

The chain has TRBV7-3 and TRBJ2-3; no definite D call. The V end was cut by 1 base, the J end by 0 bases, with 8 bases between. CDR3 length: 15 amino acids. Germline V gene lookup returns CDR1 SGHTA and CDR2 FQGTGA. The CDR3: CASSLMSGSTDTQYF. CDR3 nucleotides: TGTGCCAGCAGCTTAATGTCCGGGAGCACAGATACGCAGTATTTT.

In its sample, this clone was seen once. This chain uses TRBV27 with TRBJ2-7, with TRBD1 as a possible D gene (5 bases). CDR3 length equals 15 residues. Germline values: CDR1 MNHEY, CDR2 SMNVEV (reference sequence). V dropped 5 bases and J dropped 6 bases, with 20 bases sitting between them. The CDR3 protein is CASSDQVGAFGEQYF. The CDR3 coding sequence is TGTGCCAGCAGTGACCAAGTAGGGGCCTTTGGCGAGCAGTACTTC.

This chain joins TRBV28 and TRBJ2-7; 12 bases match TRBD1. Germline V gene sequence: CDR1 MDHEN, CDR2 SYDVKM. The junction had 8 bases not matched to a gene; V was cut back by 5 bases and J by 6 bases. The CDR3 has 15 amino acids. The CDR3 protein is CASSPSGTGGGEQYF. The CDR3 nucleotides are TGTGCCAGCAGTCCCTCCGGGACAGGGGGCGGCGAGCAGTACTTC.

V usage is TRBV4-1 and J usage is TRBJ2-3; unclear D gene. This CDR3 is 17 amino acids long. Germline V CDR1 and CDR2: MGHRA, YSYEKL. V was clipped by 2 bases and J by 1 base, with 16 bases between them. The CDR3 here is CASSQFFLGIRTDTQYF. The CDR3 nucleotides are TGCGCCAGCAGCCAATTTTTTTTGGGCATCCGCACAGATACGCAGTATTTT.

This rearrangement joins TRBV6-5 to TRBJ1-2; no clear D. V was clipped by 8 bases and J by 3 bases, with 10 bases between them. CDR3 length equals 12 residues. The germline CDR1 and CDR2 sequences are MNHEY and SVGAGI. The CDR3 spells CASHRGDYGYTF. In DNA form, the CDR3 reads TGTGCCAGCCATCGAGGCGACTATGGCTACACCTTC.

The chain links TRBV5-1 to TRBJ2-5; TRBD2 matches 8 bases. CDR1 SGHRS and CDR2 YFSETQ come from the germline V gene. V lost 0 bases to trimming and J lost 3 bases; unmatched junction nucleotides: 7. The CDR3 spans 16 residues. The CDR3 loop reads CASSLVKRERKETQYF. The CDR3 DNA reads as TGCGCCAGCAGCTTGGTTAAGCGGGAGAGGAAAGAGACCCAGTACTTC.

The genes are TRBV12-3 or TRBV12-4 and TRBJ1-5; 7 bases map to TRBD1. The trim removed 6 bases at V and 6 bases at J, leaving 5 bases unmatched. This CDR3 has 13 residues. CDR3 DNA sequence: TGTGCCAGCAGCAGAGACAGGGCTCAGCCCCAGCATTTT. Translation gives CASSRDRAQPQHF.

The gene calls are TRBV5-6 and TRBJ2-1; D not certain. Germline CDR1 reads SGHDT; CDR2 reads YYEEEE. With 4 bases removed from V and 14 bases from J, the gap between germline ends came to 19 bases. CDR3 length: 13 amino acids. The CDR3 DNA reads TGTGCCAGCAGCCCTACCTCCAGGTCCTCGGAGTTCTTC. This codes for CASSPTSRSSEFF.

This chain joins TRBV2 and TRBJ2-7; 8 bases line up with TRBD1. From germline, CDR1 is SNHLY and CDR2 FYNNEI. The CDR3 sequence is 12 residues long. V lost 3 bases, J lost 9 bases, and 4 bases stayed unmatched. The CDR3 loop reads CASSEVGQGQYF. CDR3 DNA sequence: TGTGCCAGCAGTGAGGTTGGACAGGGGCAGTACTTC.

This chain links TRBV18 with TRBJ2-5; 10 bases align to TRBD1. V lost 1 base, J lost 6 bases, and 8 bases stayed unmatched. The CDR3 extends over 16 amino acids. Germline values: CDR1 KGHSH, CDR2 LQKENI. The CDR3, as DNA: TGTGCCAGCTCACCACGACGGACAGGGGGGAAACAGACCCAGTACTTC. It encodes CASSPRRTGGKQTQYF.

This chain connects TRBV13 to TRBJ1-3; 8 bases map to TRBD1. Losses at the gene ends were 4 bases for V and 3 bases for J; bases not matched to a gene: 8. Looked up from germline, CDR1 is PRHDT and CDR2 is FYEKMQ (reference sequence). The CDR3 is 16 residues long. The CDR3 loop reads CASSWGTGRGGNTIYF. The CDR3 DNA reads TGTGCCAGCAGCTGGGGGACAGGCCGAGGTGGAAACACCATATATTTT.

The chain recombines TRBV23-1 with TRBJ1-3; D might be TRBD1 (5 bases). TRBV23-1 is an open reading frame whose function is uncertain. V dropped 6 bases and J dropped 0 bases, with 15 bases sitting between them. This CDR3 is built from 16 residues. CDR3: CASSLSGHYSGNTIYF. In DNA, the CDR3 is TGCGCCAGCAGCCTCTCCGGACACTACTCTGGAAACACCATATATTTT.

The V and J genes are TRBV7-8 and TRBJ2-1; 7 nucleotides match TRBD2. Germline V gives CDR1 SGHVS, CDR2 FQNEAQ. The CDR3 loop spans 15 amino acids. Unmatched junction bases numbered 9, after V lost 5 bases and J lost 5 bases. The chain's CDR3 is CASSGGPLADNEQFF. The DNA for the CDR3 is TGTGCCAGCAGCGGCGGCCCTCTAGCGGACAATGAGCAGTTCTTC. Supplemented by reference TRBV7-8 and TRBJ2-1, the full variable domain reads GAGVSQSPRYKVAKRGQDVALRCDPISGHVSLFWYQQALGQGPEFLTYFQNEAQLDKSGLPSDRFFAERPEGSVSTLKIQRTQQEDSAVYLCASSGGPLADNEQFFGPGTRLTVL.

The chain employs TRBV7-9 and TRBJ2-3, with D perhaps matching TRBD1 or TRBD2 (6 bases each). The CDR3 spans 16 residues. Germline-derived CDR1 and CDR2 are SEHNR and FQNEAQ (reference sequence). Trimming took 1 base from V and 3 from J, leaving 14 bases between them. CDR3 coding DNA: TGTGCCAGCAGCTTAGACGGGGGCCCCGGAACAGATACGCAGTATTTT. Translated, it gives CASSLDGGPGTDTQYF. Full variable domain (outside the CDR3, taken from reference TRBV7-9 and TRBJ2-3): DTGVSQNPRHKITKRGQNVTFRCDPISEHNRLYWYRQTLGQGPEFLTYFQNEAQLEKSRLLSDRFSAERPKGSFSTLEIQRTEQGDSAMYLCASSLDGGPGTDTQYFGPGTRLTVL.

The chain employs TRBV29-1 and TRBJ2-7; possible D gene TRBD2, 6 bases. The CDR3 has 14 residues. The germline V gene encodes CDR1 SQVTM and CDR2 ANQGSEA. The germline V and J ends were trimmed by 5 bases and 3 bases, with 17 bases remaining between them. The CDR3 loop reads CSVLVWGDSYEQYF. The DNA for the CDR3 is TGCAGCGTTCTCGTGTGGGGGGATAGCTACGAGCAGTACTTC.

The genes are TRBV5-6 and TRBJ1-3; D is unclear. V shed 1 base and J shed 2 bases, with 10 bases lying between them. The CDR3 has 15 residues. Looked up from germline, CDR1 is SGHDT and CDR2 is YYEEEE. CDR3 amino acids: CASSLRGSPGNTIYF. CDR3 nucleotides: TGTGCCAGCAGCTTGAGAGGGTCCCCTGGAAACACCATATATTTT.

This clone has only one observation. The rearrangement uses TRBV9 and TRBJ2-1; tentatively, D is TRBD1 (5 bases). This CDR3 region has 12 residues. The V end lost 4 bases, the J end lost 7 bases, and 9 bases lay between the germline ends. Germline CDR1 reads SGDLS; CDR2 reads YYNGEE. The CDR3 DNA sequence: TGTGCCAGCAGCCTCACAGGAAATGAGCAGTTCTTC. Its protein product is CASSLTGNEQFF.

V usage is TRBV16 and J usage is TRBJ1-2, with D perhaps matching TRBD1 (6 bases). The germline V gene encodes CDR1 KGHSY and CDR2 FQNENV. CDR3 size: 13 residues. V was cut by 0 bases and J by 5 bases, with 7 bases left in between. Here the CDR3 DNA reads TGTGCCAGCAGCCAATCCGGACAGTATGGCTACACCTTC. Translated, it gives CASSQSGQYGYTF.

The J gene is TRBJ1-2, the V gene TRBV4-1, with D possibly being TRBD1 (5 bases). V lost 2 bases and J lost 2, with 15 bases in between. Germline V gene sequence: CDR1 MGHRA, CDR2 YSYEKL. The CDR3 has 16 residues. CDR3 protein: CASSQFSGEVNYGYTF. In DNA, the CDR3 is TGCGCCAGCAGCCAATTCTCGGGGGAGGTCAACTATGGCTACACCTTC.

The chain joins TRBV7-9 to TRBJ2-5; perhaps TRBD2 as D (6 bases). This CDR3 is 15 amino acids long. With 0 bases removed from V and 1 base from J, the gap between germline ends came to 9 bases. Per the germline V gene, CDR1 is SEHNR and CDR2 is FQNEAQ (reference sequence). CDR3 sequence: CASSLAGLFQETQYF. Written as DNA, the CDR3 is TGTGCCAGCAGCTTAGCGGGACTTTTCCAAGAGACCCAGTACTTC.

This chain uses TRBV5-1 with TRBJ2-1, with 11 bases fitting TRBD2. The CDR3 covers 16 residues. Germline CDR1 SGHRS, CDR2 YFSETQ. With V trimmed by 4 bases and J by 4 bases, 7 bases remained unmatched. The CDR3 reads CASSHTTSGGYNEQFF. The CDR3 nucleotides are TGCGCCAGCAGCCACACAACTAGCGGGGGTTACAATGAGCAGTTCTTC.

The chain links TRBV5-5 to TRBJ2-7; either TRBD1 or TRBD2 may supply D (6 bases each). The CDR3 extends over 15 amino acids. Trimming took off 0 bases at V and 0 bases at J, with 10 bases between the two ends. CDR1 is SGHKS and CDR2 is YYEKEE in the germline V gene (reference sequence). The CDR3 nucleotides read TGTGCCAGCAGCTTGGGAGGGGGGCCCTCCTACGAGCAGTACTTC. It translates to CASSLGGGPSYEQYF.

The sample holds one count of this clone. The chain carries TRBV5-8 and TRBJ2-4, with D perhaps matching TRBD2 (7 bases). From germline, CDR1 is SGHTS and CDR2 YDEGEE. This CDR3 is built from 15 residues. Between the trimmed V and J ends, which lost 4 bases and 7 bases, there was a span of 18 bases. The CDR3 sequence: CASSHLQGGRNIQYF. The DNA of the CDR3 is TGTGCCAGCAGCCATCTACAGGGAGGGCGGAACATTCAGTACTTC.

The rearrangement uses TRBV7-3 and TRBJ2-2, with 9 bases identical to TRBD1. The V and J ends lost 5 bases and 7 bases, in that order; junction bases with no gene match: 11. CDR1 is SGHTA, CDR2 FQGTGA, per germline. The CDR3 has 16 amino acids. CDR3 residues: CASSHSPQGAGGELFF. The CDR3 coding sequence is TGTGCCAGCAGCCATTCGCCACAGGGGGCGGGCGGGGAGCTGTTTTTT.

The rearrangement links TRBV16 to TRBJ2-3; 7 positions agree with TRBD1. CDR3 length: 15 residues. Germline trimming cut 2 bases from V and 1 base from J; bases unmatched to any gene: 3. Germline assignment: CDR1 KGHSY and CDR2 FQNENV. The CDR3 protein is CASSQRQGGTDTQYF. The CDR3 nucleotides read TGTGCCAGCAGCCAAAGACAGGGCGGCACAGATACGCAGTATTTT.

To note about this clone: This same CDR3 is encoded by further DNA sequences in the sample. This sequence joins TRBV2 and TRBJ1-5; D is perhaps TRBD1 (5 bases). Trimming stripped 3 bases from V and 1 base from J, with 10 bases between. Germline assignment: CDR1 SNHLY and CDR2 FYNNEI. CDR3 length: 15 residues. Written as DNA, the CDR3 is TGTGCCAGCAGTGAGAGGGGAGGGAGCAATCAGCCCCAGCATTTT. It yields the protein CASSERGGSNQPQHF.

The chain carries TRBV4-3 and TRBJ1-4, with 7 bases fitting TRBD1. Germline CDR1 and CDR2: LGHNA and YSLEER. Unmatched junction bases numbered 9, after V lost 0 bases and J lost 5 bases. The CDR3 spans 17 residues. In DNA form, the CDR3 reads TGCGCCAGCAGCCAAGATCCTGGGACAGAGCTCAATGAAAAACTGTTTTTT. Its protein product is CASSQDPGTELNEKLFF.